Each of the 20 T cell receptor beta chains below was sequenced from the same sample in a study of blood T cell repertoires in COVID-19. TCRdb keeps only in-frame clones here, not all; method: immunoSEQ multiplex PCR. The table shows about 82,000 clones, with just under 80% occurring only once. The sample was peripheral blood. The receptors stem from a man in his sixties with COVID-19, enrolled during active disease.

The genes are TRBV5-1 and TRBJ2-1; the D gene is possibly TRBD2 (7 bases). V was cut by 0 bases and J by 8 bases, with 18 bases left in between. The germline gives CDR1 SGHRS, CDR2 YFSETQ. CDR3 length: 16 amino acids. The chain's CDR3 is CASSLVGGGEFDEQFF. As DNA, the CDR3 is TGCGCCAGCAGCTTGGTAGGGGGGGGCGAGTTTGATGAGCAGTTCTTC.

The V gene is TRBV12-3 or TRBV12-4, the J gene TRBJ1-5; 8 bases fit TRBD1. V was pared by 5 bases and J by 7 bases, with 4 bases of the junction left unmatched. The CDR3 covers 13 residues. This CDR3 reads CASSRQGMQPQHF. The CDR3 nucleotides read TGTGCCAGCAGTCGACAGGGGATGCAGCCCCAGCATTTT.

The chain recombines TRBV9 with TRBJ2-1; 12 bases are shared with TRBD2. Losses at the gene ends were 4 bases for V and 4 bases for J; bases not matched to a gene: 3. Germline V CDR1 and CDR2: SGDLS, YYNGEE. CDR3 size: 15 residues. In DNA form, the CDR3 reads TGTGCCAGCAGCCTAGCGGGAGGGGCTTACAATGAGCAGTTCTTC. Translated, it gives CASSLAGGAYNEQFF. Filled out from reference TRBV9 and TRBJ2-1, the complete variable domain reads DSGVTQTPKHLITATGQRVTLRCSPRSGDLSVYWYQQSLDQGLQFLIQYYNGEERAKGNILERFSAQQFPDLHSELNLSSLELGDSALYFCASSLAGGAYNEQFFGPGTRLTVL.

V usage is TRBV7-8 and J usage is TRBJ1-1; 8 nucleotides align to TRBD1. Germline V gene sequence: CDR1 SGHVS, CDR2 FQNEAQ. With 0 bases clipped from V and 0 bases from J, the junction kept 3 bases outside the gene matches. The CDR3 runs 16 residues. The CDR3 DNA reads TGTGCCAGCAGCTTAGCCCGACAGGGGATGAACACTGAAGCTTTCTTT. Protein: CASSLARQGMNTEAFF.

V and J are TRBV19 and TRBJ2-7, with 7 bases that match TRBD1. Unmatched junction bases numbered 3, after V lost 7 bases and J lost 0 bases. The CDR3 totals 13 residues. In germline, CDR1 is LNHDA, CDR2 SQIVND (reference sequence). Here the CDR3 reads CASTEGASYEQYF. In nucleotides, the CDR3 is TGTGCCAGTACCGAGGGGGCCTCCTACGAGCAGTACTTC.

This clone came up a few times. The chain combines TRBV11-3 with TRBJ2-4; TRBD2 aligns across 10 bases. Germline CDR1 SGHNT, CDR2 YENEEA. The trim removed 0 bases at V and 0 bases at J, leaving 11 bases unmatched. CDR3 size: 20 residues. As DNA, the CDR3 is TGTGCCAGCAGCTTAGATCGCTGGCTAGCGGGAGAGCTAGCCAAAAACATTCAGTACTTC. It encodes CASSLDRWLAGELAKNIQYF.

The chain uses TRBV6-6 and TRBJ2-7; 11 bases align to TRBD1. Germline CDR1 reads MNHNY; CDR2 reads SVGAGI (reference sequence). The CDR3 totals 17 residues. The V gene end was trimmed by 5 bases and the J gene end by 7 bases; junction bases not matched to a gene: 16. CDR3: CASSLGQGASTYREQYF. Here the CDR3 DNA reads TGTGCCAGCAGTCTCGGACAGGGGGCAAGTACCTATAGAGAGCAGTACTTC.

The V call is TRBV4-1, the J call TRBJ2-1; D is undetermined. The V gene's germline CDR1 is MGHRA and CDR2 YSYEKL. The CDR3 is made up of 13 amino acids. Between the trimmed V and J ends, which lost 4 bases and 12 bases, there was a span of 16 bases. In DNA form, the CDR3 reads TGCGCCAGCAGCCCTTTATCGACTCCTAGGCAGTTCTTC. This codes for CASSPLSTPRQFF.

This clone has just one count. V gene TRBV7-9 combines with J gene TRBJ2-2; D gene uncertain. V dropped 6 bases and J dropped 3 bases, with 11 bases sitting between them. In germline, CDR1 is SEHNR, CDR2 FQNEAQ (reference sequence). The CDR3 contains 14 residues. CDR3 DNA sequence: TGTGCCAGCAGTTATCGACTTGACACCGGGGAGCTGTTTTTT. It specifies CASSYRLDTGELFF.

The chain employs TRBV11-3 and TRBJ2-5, with D tentatively TRBD2 (6 bases). CDR3 length: 16 residues. Germline V gene lookup returns CDR1 SGHNT and CDR2 YENEEA. V was clipped by 5 bases and J by 5 bases, with 21 bases between them. The CDR3, as DNA: TGTGCCAGCAGCCCGAGACTACGACGGGGAGGCGAGACCCAGTACTTC. It codes for CASSPRLRRGGETQYF. The complete variable domain, with remaining parts taken from reference TRBV11-3 and TRBJ2-5, reads EAGVVQSPRYKIIEKKQPVAFWCNPISGHNTLYWYLQNLGQGPELLIRYENEEAVDDSQLPKDRFSAERLKGVDSTLKIQPAELGDSAVYLCASSPRLRRGGETQYFGPGTRLLVL.

The chain uses TRBV4-2 and TRBJ1-5; weak D call: TRBD1 (5 bases). From germline, CDR1 is LGHNA and CDR2 YNFKEQ. The CDR3 runs to 17 residues. Trimming left V 0 bases short and J 0 bases short, with 12 bases between. This chain's CDR3 is CASSQDQQGLSNQPQHF. The CDR3 coding sequence is TGTGCCAGCAGCCAAGATCAGCAGGGCCTTAGCAATCAGCCCCAGCATTTT.

V gene TRBV7-3 combines with J gene TRBJ1-1; D is unresolved. V lost 0 bases, J lost 1 base, and 6 bases lay in between. From germline, CDR1 is SGHTA and CDR2 FQGTGA. The CDR3 runs to 14 residues. The CDR3 DNA sequence: TGTGCCAGCAGCTTAACTGCGGGGAACACTGAAGCTTTCTTT. Its translation: CASSLTAGNTEAFF. The whole variable domain, filled in from reference TRBV7-3 and TRBJ1-1, reads GAGVSQTPSNKVTEKGKYVELRCDPISGHTALYWYRQSLGQGPEFLIYFQGTGAADDSGLPNDRFFAVRPEGSVSTLKIQRTERGDSAVYLCASSLTAGNTEAFFGQGTRLTVV.

The CDR3 protein is CASSQDPDRGGNGYTF. Here the CDR3 DNA reads TGTGCCAGCAGCCAAGATCCTGACAGGGGCGGAAATGGCTACACCTTC. The rearrangement uses TRBV4-2 and TRBJ1-2, with 8 bases fitting TRBD1. With 0 bases clipped from V and 6 bases from J, the junction kept 9 bases outside the gene matches. The germline V gene has CDR1 LGHNA and CDR2 YNFKEQ. The CDR3 has 16 residues.

This clone was detected many times. As DNA, the CDR3 is TGTGCCAGCAGCTACCCGGGATCCTATAGCAATCAGCCCCAGCATTTT. This translates into CASSYPGSYSNQPQHF. The chain recombines TRBV7-6 with TRBJ1-5, with unresolved D. The V and J ends lost 4 bases and 0 bases respectively, with 13 bases between them. CDR3 length equals 16 residues. Germline V gives CDR1 SGHVS, CDR2 FNYEAQ.

The DNA of the CDR3 is TGTGCCAGCAGCTGGGGGGGGACTGAAGCTTTCTTT. Protein product: CASSWGGTEAFF. The chain combines TRBV3-1 (or the pseudogene TRBV3-2) with TRBJ1-1; tentative D call: TRBD1 (5 bases). Deletions cut 5 bases from V and 5 bases from J, with 9 bases between. Germline lookup yields CDR1 LGHDT and CDR2 YNNKEL (reference sequence). The CDR3 contains 12 residues.

This clone was recorded once. In the same sample, other DNA sequences code for this CDR3. This chain joins TRBV2 and TRBJ1-5, with 7 nucleotides matching TRBD1. Germline V gene lookup returns CDR1 SNHLY and CDR2 FYNNEI. V shed 6 bases, J shed 2 bases, and the junction held 4 bases outside the gene matches. The CDR3 sequence is 14 residues long. DNA of the CDR3: TGTGCCAGCAGCCCCGACAGGGGCAATCAGCCCCAGCATTTT. Its translation: CASSPDRGNQPQHF. The variable domain in full, completed from reference TRBV2 and TRBJ1-5, reads EPEVTQTPSHQVTQMGQEVILRCVPISNHLYFYWYRQILGQKVEFLVSFYNNEISEKSEIFDDQFSVERPDGSNFTLKIRSTKLEDSAMYFCASSPDRGNQPQHFGDGTRLSIL.

The sample holds one count of this clone. J is TRBJ2-7 and V is TRBV4-2; D unresolved. Deletions cut 8 bases from V and 0 bases from J, with 11 bases between. The V gene's germline CDR1 is LGHNA and CDR2 YNFKEQ. This CDR3 is built from 13 residues. CDR3 sequence: CASRAGSSYEQYF. CDR3 nucleotide sequence: TGTGCCAGCCGAGCAGGCAGCTCCTACGAGCAGTACTTC.

J is TRBJ1-5 and V is TRBV7-2; tentative D call: TRBD1 (5 bases). Looked up from germline, CDR1 is SGHTA and CDR2 is FQGNSA. The CDR3 runs 17 residues. Trimming cost V 7 bases and J 0 bases, with 19 bases left between them. Written as DNA, the CDR3 is TGTGCCAGCACCCTTGGTGGGACTAGGATTAGCAATCAGCCCCAGCATTTT. This sequence encodes CASTLGGTRISNQPQHF.

This clone was detected a few times. This chain connects TRBV11-2 to TRBJ2-3, with D perhaps matching TRBD2 (5 bases). Germline V gene lookup returns CDR1 SGHAT and CDR2 FQNNGV. Trimming cost V 3 bases and J 1 base, with 11 bases left between them. This CDR3 has 15 residues. CDR3 nucleotide sequence: TGTGCCAGCAGCTTCAATAGCGTAGGCACAGATACGCAGTATTTT. This sequence encodes CASSFNSVGTDTQYF.

This clone has just a few counts. The gene calls are TRBV6-5 and TRBJ2-3; 8 nucleotides align to TRBD2. This CDR3 is built from 15 residues. CDR1 MNHEY and CDR2 SVGAGI come from the germline V gene. The ends lost 6 bases at V and 2 bases at J; junction bases unmatched: 7. The chain's CDR3 is CASRTGGPVTDTQYF. As DNA, the CDR3 is TGTGCCAGCAGAACGGGGGGGCCTGTCACAGATACGCAGTATTTT.